This T cell receptor (beta chain) was documented in a study of beta chain features in type 1 diabetes. General study findings and limits: A potential influence of HLA type upon TCRB rearrangement remained unresolved herein. Patients' naive, central memory and regulatory TCRB repertoires appeared more alike than those of healthy donors.

There are a few counts of this clone. No antigen is known for it. Germline-derived CDR1 and CDR2 are MNHEY and SMNVEV (reference sequence). V dropped 6 bases and J dropped 3 bases, with 11 bases sitting between them. This CDR3 is built from 13 residues. Expressed TCRB transcripts were sequenced because the entire RNA isolate underwent reverse transcription. Sequenced by immunoSEQ multiplex PCR; TCRdb stores in-frame clones only, minus some. Here the sample spans roughly 300,000 clones, around 7.6% being singletons. The rearrangement links TRBV27 to TRBJ2-5; the D is unclear. Input material: central memory CD4+ T cells from blood. This TCR was recovered from a woman younger than 35 in good health. The CDR3, as DNA: TGTGCCAGCAGCAATCAGGAAAAAGAGACCCAGTACTTC. This encodes CASSNQEKETQYF.